This TCR beta chain originates from a study of preoperative IRX-2 immunotherapy in early breast cancer. TCRdb keeps only in-frame clones here, not all; method: immunoSEQ multiplex PCR. The data hold about 25,000 clones, with 75% to 90% observed a single time. The CDR3 is made up of 14 amino acids. Germline CDR1 LNHNV, CDR2 YYDKDF (reference sequence). With 1 base removed from V and 4 bases from J, the gap between germline ends came to 10 bases. Treatment specified: preoperative locoregional IRX-2 cytokine immunotherapy. Patients received preoperative, locoregional IRX-2 cytokine immunotherapy in a phase Ib study.

Source: lymph node tissue, taken after IRX-2 immunotherapy. The V and J genes are TRBV15 and TRBJ1-1, with a possible D match to TRBD1 (5 bases). The receptor was isolated from a human donor with breast cancer. In nucleotides, the CDR3 is TGTGCCACCAGCAGAGCGGGGAGGGGCACTGAAGCTTTCTTT. Encoded protein: CATSRAGRGTEAFF.